This passage covers 20 T cell receptor beta chains from one sample sequenced in a study of cytomegalovirus exposure and HLA in healthy donors (dated by TCRdb to between 2016 and 2019). Libraries were constructed by the immunoSEQ multiplex PCR assay. For the multiplex PCR, a mixture combining 60 forward primers for TCR Vbeta segments and 13 reverse primers for TCR Jbeta segments was used. Sourced from immuneACCESS, this table was stored by TCRdb with only in-frame sequences that have V and J called. A share of the clones is absent; for the studies checked, an unresolved V gene accounts for under half, and the remainder has no known explanation. This sample gives approximately 90,000 clones in total; 60% to 85% of them show up just once. The ten largest account for around 4.5% of the sample. Sample: PBMCs. These receptors were obtained from a woman aged 40 to 50 in good health and CMV-seronegative.

V gene TRBV6-6 combines with J gene TRBJ1-1; the D is unclear. Germline V lookup: CDR1 MNHNY, CDR2 SVGAGI (reference sequence). This CDR3 contains 16 residues. The V end was cut by 2 bases, the J end by 0 bases, with 13 bases between. CDR3 coding DNA: TGTGCCAGCAGTTACGGAGCGGGAGGCGTGAACACTGAAGCTTTCTTT. It specifies CASSYGAGGVNTEAFF.

V gene TRBV5-8 combines with J gene TRBJ1-4, with TRBD1 as a possible D gene (5 bases). The germline V and J ends were trimmed by 4 bases and 6 bases, with 19 bases remaining between them. Germline lookup yields CDR1 SGHTS and CDR2 YDEGEE. The CDR3 is 16 amino acids. CDR3 sequence reads: CASSRPGAVTDEKLFF. CDR3 nucleotides: TGTGCCAGCAGCCGCCCTGGGGCAGTCACGGATGAAAAACTGTTTTTT.

This clone was observed once. The chain combines TRBV7-8 with TRBJ2-1; D unresolved. Germline lookup yields CDR1 SGHVS and CDR2 FQNEAQ. Trimming stripped 5 bases from V and 5 bases from J, with 10 bases between. The CDR3 spans 13 residues. CDR3 region: CASSTRGNNEQFF. The CDR3 region has the DNA TGTGCCAGCAGCACCCGAGGTAACAATGAGCAGTTCTTC.

This clone occurred once. The chain uses TRBV5-4 and TRBJ1-4, with D perhaps matching TRBD1 (5 bases). The CDR3 sequence is 13 residues long. CDR1 and CDR2 from the germline V gene are SGHNT and YYREEE (reference sequence). The V and J ends lost 4 bases and 2 bases respectively, with 6 bases between them. The CDR3 here is CASSPGTNEKLFF. The CDR3 nucleotides read TGTGCCAGCAGCCCAGGGACTAATGAAAAACTGTTTTTT. The variable domain in full, with the rest retrieved from reference TRBV5-4 and TRBJ1-4, is ETGVTQSPTHLIKTRGQQVTLRCSSQSGHNTVSWYQQALGQGPQFIFQYYREEENGRGNFPPRFSGLQFPNYSSELNVNALELDDSALYLCASSPGTNEKLFFGSGTQLSVL.

The sample holds one count of this clone. The J gene is TRBJ2-7, the V gene TRBV2; tentative D call: TRBD2 (5 bases). Germline V gene sequence: CDR1 SNHLY, CDR2 FYNNEI. V shed 7 bases and J shed 6 bases, with 16 bases lying between them. The CDR3 sequence is 13 residues long. This chain's CDR3 is CASTPGWVFEQYF. The CDR3 bases are TGTGCCAGCACCCCGGGGTGGGTATTCGAGCAGTACTTC.

This chain links TRBV5-1 with TRBJ2-3; 13 bases align to TRBD2. Germline V CDR1 and CDR2: SGHRS, YFSETQ. V lost 4 bases, J lost 1 base, and 6 bases stayed unmatched. This CDR3 has 17 residues. The CDR3 DNA follows: TGCGCCAGCAGCATCGGGACTAGCGGGGTCCGCACAGATACGCAGTATTTT. Protein sequence: CASSIGTSGVRTDTQYF.

The gene calls are TRBV5-1 and TRBJ2-1, with 10 bases matching TRBD2. The CDR3 contains 16 residues. Germline V lookup: CDR1 SGHRS, CDR2 YFSETQ. The V and J ends lost 4 bases and 2 bases, in that order; junction bases with no gene match: 6. Written as DNA, the CDR3 is TGCGCCAGCAGCCTAGGACTAGCGGAGACCTACAATGAGCAGTTCTTC. This gives the protein CASSLGLAETYNEQFF.

The rearrangement joins TRBV10-3 to TRBJ2-3; 10 nucleotides align to TRBD2. Germline V gene sequence: CDR1 ENHRY, CDR2 SYGVKD. The CDR3 has 17 residues. J gave up 3 bases and V 3 bases, and 9 bases lay outside the gene matches. DNA for the CDR3: TGTGCCATCAGTGACAAAGGACTAGCGGTAATAACAGATACGCAGTATTTT. It specifies CAISDKGLAVITDTQYF.

This clone was observed a few times. The chain links TRBV19 to TRBJ1-6, with D possibly being TRBD1 (5 bases). V was clipped by 7 bases and J by 4 bases, with 17 bases between them. Germline V lookup: CDR1 LNHDA, CDR2 SQIVND (reference sequence). CDR3 size: 16 residues. Written as DNA, the CDR3 is TGTGCCAGTACCCGGCTGCCGGGGGGATATAATTCACCCCTCCACTTT. Translating it yields CASTRLPGGYNSPLHF.

This clone was seen a handful of times. The sample holds other DNA sequences that translate to the same CDR3. The chain has TRBV29-1 and TRBJ1-1, with a weak D call TRBD1 (6 bases). Looked up from germline, CDR1 is SQVTM and CDR2 is ANQGSEA. CDR3 length: 11 amino acids. The germline V and J ends were trimmed by 4 bases and 5 bases, with 8 bases remaining between them. The CDR3 sequence is CSVVGATEAFF. CDR3 nucleotide sequence: TGCAGCGTTGTGGGGGCGACTGAAGCTTTCTTT.

The sample holds a few counts of this clone. The chain carries TRBV5-1 and TRBJ1-3; unclear D gene. V dropped 3 bases and J dropped 0 bases, with 13 bases sitting between them. This CDR3 region has 16 residues. CDR1 is SGHRS, CDR2 YFSETQ, per germline. Here the CDR3 reads CASSSNDGSSGNTIYF. CDR3 nucleotide sequence: TGCGCCAGCAGCTCGAACGACGGGAGCTCTGGAAACACCATATATTTT.

The rearrangement links TRBV5-1 to TRBJ1-1, with D unclear. This CDR3 is 14 amino acids long. V lost 4 bases, J lost 0 bases, and 10 bases lay in between. The germline V gene encodes CDR1 SGHRS and CDR2 YFSETQ. The CDR3 is CASSMTMMNTEAFF. CDR3 sequence (DNA): TGCGCCAGCAGCATGACAATGATGAACACTGAAGCTTTCTTT.

This clone was seen once. This rearrangement joins TRBV6-5 to TRBJ1-1; D unclear. The CDR3 length is 11 residues. Germline loops: CDR1 MNHEY, CDR2 SVGAGI. With 2 bases removed from V and 7 bases from J, the gap between germline ends came to 5 bases. Here the CDR3 reads CASSYGGEAFF. The DNA of the CDR3 is TGTGCCAGCAGTTACGGAGGTGAAGCTTTCTTT.

The chain uses TRBV27 and TRBJ2-5, with 12 nucleotides matching TRBD1. CDR3 size: 15 residues. Germline-derived CDR1 and CDR2 are MNHEY and SMNVEV (reference sequence). After removal of 7 bases from V and 4 bases from J, the junction contained 7 bases not matched to a gene. The CDR3: CASKDPGQGAETQYF. DNA for the CDR3: TGTGCCAGCAAGGACCCGGGACAGGGGGCAGAGACCCAGTACTTC.

The chain joins TRBV29-1 to TRBJ1-2; TRBD1 matches at 10 bases. CDR1 and CDR2 from the germline V gene are SQVTM and ANQGSEA. The CDR3 extends over 15 amino acids. V lost 2 bases and J lost 4; bases outside the gene matches: 7. This CDR3 is CSVEFLGDRGYGYTF. The CDR3 nucleotides read TGCAGCGTTGAATTTCTAGGGGACAGGGGCTATGGCTACACCTTC.

The chain links TRBV5-6 to TRBJ1-4, with 9 positions matching TRBD1. The J segment lost 4 bases and the V segment lost 0 bases, leaving 1 base of the junction unmatched. Germline V lookup: CDR1 SGHDT, CDR2 YYEEEE. The CDR3 sequence is 15 residues long. The CDR3 DNA sequence: TGTGCCAGCAGCTTGGCGGGACAGGGTAATGAAAAACTGTTTTTT. It translates to CASSLAGQGNEKLFF.

The rearrangement links TRBV27 to TRBJ2-7; D remains unclear. Per germline, CDR1 MNHEY and CDR2 SMNVEV (reference sequence). The CDR3 sequence is 13 residues long. Trimming left V 4 bases short and J 0 bases short, with 7 bases between. Here the CDR3 reads CASSWAASYEQYF. The DNA for the CDR3 is TGTGCCAGCAGTTGGGCAGCCTCCTACGAGCAGTACTTC.

This clone occurred a few times. The CDR3 bases are TGCAGCGTACGGGGGAAACAGAACACTGAAGCTTTCTTT. It is translated as CSVRGKQNTEAFF. The chain employs TRBV29-1 and TRBJ1-1; possible D gene TRBD1, 5 bases. Trimming removed 6 bases at V and 1 base at J, with 12 bases between. This CDR3 contains 13 residues. The V gene's germline CDR1 is SQVTM and CDR2 ANQGSEA. Combining the CDR3 with reference TRBV29-1 and TRBJ1-1 gives the whole variable domain SAVISQKPSRDICQRGTSLTIQCQVDSQVTMMFWYRQQPGQSLTLIATANQGSEATYESGFVIDKFPISRPNLTFSTLTVSNMSPEDSSIYLCSVRGKQNTEAFFGQGTRLTVV.

The rearrangement joins TRBV4-2 to TRBJ1-4; tentative D call: TRBD1 (5 bases). Per germline, CDR1 LGHNA and CDR2 YNFKEQ. Trimming left V 4 bases short and J 2 bases short, with 14 bases between. There are 16 residues in the CDR3. CDR3 coding DNA: TGTGCCAGCAGCCCCCGAGGTGGGGGGACTAATGAAAAACTGTTTTTT. It yields the protein CASSPRGGGTNEKLFF.

V gene TRBV4-3 combines with J gene TRBJ1-1; unclear D gene. Per germline, CDR1 LGHNA and CDR2 YSLEER. The CDR3 extends over 14 amino acids. Deletions cut 1 base from V and 3 bases from J, with 9 bases between. The CDR3 region is CASSQVGSDTEAFF. The CDR3 coding sequence is TGCGCCAGCAGCCAAGTCGGGTCTGACACTGAAGCTTTCTTT.